The present T cell receptor beta chain was sequenced within a study of shared clonotypes between healthy human individuals. There are 15 residues in the CDR3. With 5 bases clipped from V and 4 bases from J, the junction kept 10 bases outside the gene matches. The germline gives CDR1 MDHEN, CDR2 SYDVKM. Unsorted PBMCs provided DNA that was sequenced on ten immunoSEQ deep assay plates. Libraries were prepared by immunoSEQ multiplex PCR; TCRdb keeps only in-frame clonotypes and omits some of them. Of approximately 500,000 clones in the sample, roughly 80% were seen once. The rearrangement uses TRBV28 and TRBJ1-2, with 7 bases aligning to TRBD1. Sequencing was carried out using PBMCs. The source of this sequence is a woman between 40 and 55 years old in good health. Some clones in this sample may be carry-over from other donors' samples. The CDR3 reads CASSLSDRTGYGYTF. CDR3 DNA: TGTGCCAGCAGTCTGTCGGACAGGACTGGCTATGGCTACACCTTC.